The clone carrying this TCR beta chain was picked up many times. The CDR3 covers 14 residues. CDR1 DFQATT and CDR2 SNEGSKA come from the germline V gene (reference sequence). J was trimmed by 3 bases and V by 6 bases; bases with no gene match: 8. Amplification yielded TCR beta CDR3 regions, with RNA transcripts as the source. HTBI primers were used for first-round RT-PCR of the TCR CDR3. TCRdb redid the calling of the multiplex PCR reads with MiXCR, one entry per CDR3 protein. The sample has approximately 630,000 distinct CDR3 sequences, 15% to 20% seen once. This entry belongs to a study of T cells in Graves' hyperthyroidism and ophthalmopathy. Study summary: Upon initial diagnosis and before any treatment, peripheral blood was collected.

Used for diagnoses were clinical symptoms, serum thyroxine and TRAb, thyroid ultrasound and orbital computed tomography. This sample holds PBMCs from about 10 ml fresh peripheral blood. Sequencing was done on a sample of blood. The chain carries TRBV20-1 and TRBJ2-1, with 7 nucleotides matching TRBD2. This TCR came from a woman aged 30 to 39 with Graves' hyperthyroidism. CDR3 in DNA: TGCAGTGCCCAAGAGACTAGCTTCTACAATGAGCAGTTCTTC. As protein: CSAQETSFYNEQFF.